This T cell receptor (beta chain) was sequenced during a study of blood T cell repertoires in COVID-19. The wider study: Sources were T cells, B-cell-depleted T cells, or PBMCs; the material itself was cDNA or gDNA.

As handled by the study authors: The assay estimated nucleated cells by amplifying reference gene primers. Measured with immunoSEQ multiplex PCR; TCRdb has only the in-frame clones, and not every one. That table furnishes V, J and clone size, whereas the DNA furnished D and trimming. In the table there are roughly 140,000 clones, about 77% of which are singletons. V was trimmed by 0 bases and J by 0 bases, leaving 6 bases between them. This CDR3 has 15 amino acids. The germline CDR1 and CDR2 sequences are LGHDT and YNNKEL (reference sequence). Sequencing was performed on peripheral blood. The chain joins TRBV3-1 (or the pseudogene TRBV3-2) to TRBJ2-1; D is undetermined. The source is a man in his fifties or sixties with acute or convalescent COVID-19. This CDR3 reads CASSQDHSSYNEQFF. CDR3 nucleotides: TGTGCCAGCAGCCAAGATCATAGCTCCTACAATGAGCAGTTCTTC.